A single sample is the source of the 2 T cell receptor beta chains below, sequenced in a study of CD8+ T cells in alopecia areata. RNA, once extracted, was reverse transcribed into cDNA for use as the sequencing template. Measured with immunoSEQ multiplex PCR; TCRdb has only the in-frame clones, and not every one. In the table there are 140,000 or so clones, around 51% of which are singletons. This sample comprised CD4+ T cells sorted from blood, obtained at week 0. All receptors derive from a human donor with alopecia areata.

The rearrangement joins TRBV29-1 to TRBJ2-3; 13 bases are a match to TRBD2. The CDR3 has 15 residues. Trimming cost V 7 bases and J 4 bases; bases outside gene matches: 8. Looked up from germline, CDR1 is SQVTM and CDR2 is ANQGSEA. The CDR3 sequence is CSGVGTSGNPDTQYF. The CDR3 DNA reads as TGCAGCGGGGTGGGGACTAGCGGGAACCCAGATACGCAGTATTTT.

This clone was observed a few times. The CDR3 sequence is CASSGGLAGAADTQYF. In DNA form, the CDR3 reads TGTGCCAGCAGCGGCGGACTAGCGGGAGCTGCAGATACGCAGTATTTT. The J gene is TRBJ2-3, the V gene TRBV9; 13 bases are shared with TRBD2. V lost 3 bases, J lost 4 bases, and 5 bases stayed unmatched. CDR1 and CDR2 from the germline V gene are SGDLS and YYNGEE. The CDR3 has 16 amino acids.